This section outlines one T cell receptor beta chain sequence together with its context. No antigen is known for it. The data belong to a study of OX40 agonist ivuxolimab in advanced cancers. As for the study in general: Melanoma, hepatocellular carcinoma, head and neck or renal cell cancer occurred in dose-escalation patients.

Libraries were prepared by immunoSEQ multiplex PCR; TCRdb keeps only in-frame clonotypes and omits some of them. The table includes some 63,000 clones, 90% to 95% detected once. Trimming stripped 4 bases from V and 7 bases from J, with 8 bases between. This CDR3 has 12 amino acids. The germline V gene has CDR1 SGHRS and CDR2 YFSETQ. Broader study findings: Clonal expansion in partial responders at 0.1-3.0 mg/kg ranked among the lowest.

No patient had autoimmune disease or received systemic immunosuppression. This sequence originates from an adult with an advanced solid tumor such as melanoma, head and neck, liver or kidney cancer. The sample in question was CD4+ or CD8+ T cells sorted from blood, obtained in a trial of the OX40 agonist ivuxolimab. The chain is built from TRBV5-1 and TRBJ2-2; no clear D gene. CDR3 sequence (DNA): TGCGCCAGCAGCCCCCCCCGCGGGGAGCTGTTTTTT. Protein: CASSPPRGELFF.